The 5 T cell receptor beta chains given below trace back to one sample, sequenced in a study of identical twins. In TCRdb, the 5' RACE reads were re-called with MiXCR into one record per CDR3 protein. Here the sample spans hundreds of thousands of distinct CDR3 sequences, 6% to 9% being singletons. The same data also went into a second study, on yellow fever vaccine responses in identical twins.

Source material: memory (CD45RO+) T cells sorted from blood. Receptor source: a woman younger than 35 in good health.

This sequence joins TRBV28 and TRBJ2-5; D is perhaps TRBD2 (6 bases). The V gene's germline CDR1 is MDHEN and CDR2 SYDVKM. There are 15 residues in the CDR3. Trimming shortened V by 3 bases and J by 3 bases, and 14 bases separated the two germline ends. CDR3 protein: CASSLGGRMEETQYF. Written as DNA, the CDR3 is TGTGCCAGCAGTTTGGGAGGTCGTATGGAAGAGACCCAGTACTTC.

This chain uses TRBV20-1 with TRBJ2-5; no firm D call. The CDR3 sequence is 14 residues long. The germline V and J ends were trimmed by 2 bases and 5 bases, with 15 bases remaining between them. CDR1 is DFQATT, CDR2 SNEGSKA, per germline (reference sequence). CDR3 loop: CSARYWQVEETQYF. DNA for the CDR3: TGCAGTGCTAGATATTGGCAGGTTGAGGAGACCCAGTACTTC.

This clonotype was counted at least ten times. The rearrangement uses TRBV3-1 and TRBJ2-3; 8 bases are a match to TRBD1. Trimming at V came to 5 bases and at J to 2 bases, leaving 6 bases not matched to a gene. Germline V lookup: CDR1 LGHDT, CDR2 YNNKEL (reference sequence). The CDR3 loop spans 15 amino acids. In DNA form, the CDR3 reads TGTGCCAGCAGCTCCCGGGACAGGATCACAGATACGCAGTATTTT. This codes for CASSSRDRITDTQYF.

This clonotype showed up just a few times. J is TRBJ2-1 and V is TRBV15; D call uncertain. Trimming shortened V by 1 base and J by 0 bases, and 7 bases separated the two germline ends. Germline assignment: CDR1 LNHNV and CDR2 YYDKDF (reference sequence). This CDR3 contains 15 residues. The CDR3 region has the DNA TGTGCCACCAGCAGAGGCGTTAGCTCCTACAATGAGCAGTTCTTC. Its translation is CATSRGVSSYNEQFF.

The chain combines TRBV5-1 with TRBJ2-5; D unresolved. The CDR3 covers 14 residues. The germline gives CDR1 SGHRS, CDR2 YFSETQ. V lost 2 bases and J 1 base, leaving 9 bases between the germline ends. CDR3 region: CASSFKGFQETQYF. CDR3 nucleotide sequence: TGCGCCAGCAGCTTTAAGGGTTTCCAAGAGACCCAGTACTTC.